This T cell receptor (beta chain) was sequenced for a study of blood T cell repertoires in COVID-19. This clone was detected once. CDR3 length: 16 residues. V was clipped by 3 bases and J by 2 bases; unmatched bases: 5. Germline loops: CDR1 LGHNA, CDR2 YSLEER. Libraries were prepared by immunoSEQ multiplex PCR; TCRdb keeps only in-frame clonotypes and omits some of them. The sample lists some 350,000 clones, approximately 90% occurring once. The sequence was collected from a man younger than 35 who had recovered from COVID-19. The sample was PBMCs or T cells enriched from blood (not recorded which). The chain combines TRBV4-3 with TRBJ2-7; 12 bases are shared with TRBD2. The CDR3 region has the DNA TGCGCCAGCAGCCATACCGGACTAGCGGGAACCTACGAGCAGTACTTC. Translated: CASSHTGLAGTYEQYF.